The clone carrying this T cell receptor (beta chain) occurred once. Its antigen is not identified. The repertoire was sequenced with immunoSEQ multiplex PCR; TCRdb's copy has only in-frame clones and lacks some. Here the sample spans about 39,000 clones, around 90% being singletons. This entry comes from a study of T cell responses to AZD1222 COVID-19 vaccine. The study, taken as a whole, reports: Baseline seropositivity characterized only a handful of AZD1222 recipients. In all cases, repertoires were sampled only after the peak T cell response. Spike regions recognized by vaccine-associated CD4 TCRs spanned the protein, led by 160-218 and 743-854. Spike-specific TCR breadth and depth grew following two AZD1222 doses.

This clonotype was obtained from an adult who received the MenACWY meningococcal vaccine as a control. This material consisted of peripheral blood, taken 28 days after the second dose of the MenACWY control vaccine.

This CDR3 reads CASSQDRGLLGTLHF. The CDR3 DNA sequence: TGTGCCAGCAGCCAAGACAGGGGCCTGCTCGGAACCCTCCACTTT. The chain uses TRBV3-1 (or the pseudogene TRBV3-2) and TRBJ1-6; maybe TRBD1 (6 bases). Germline-derived CDR1 and CDR2 are LGHDT and YNNKEL (reference sequence). The CDR3 sequence is 15 residues long. Trimming cost V 0 bases and J 14 bases, with 17 bases left between them.